This T cell receptor (beta chain) was profiled in a study of cytomegalovirus exposure and HLA in healthy donors. Study observations and caveats: A later analysis linked some 17,000 TCR beta sequences to HLA alleles at 0.05 false discovery rate. Listed as cytomegalovirus-associated were 150 to 200 TCR beta chains.

This PCR relied on a set of 60 Vbeta primers and 13 Jbeta primers. Produced via immunoSEQ multiplex PCR; TCRdb's table is partial and in-frame only. The sample includes about 140,000 clones, roughly four fifths of them seen just once. Note on this clone: Antigen specificity is unknown.

The receptor was isolated from a woman aged 45-65 years in good health and CMV-seropositive. Sequencing input: PBMCs.

For the CDR3, the DNA is TGTGCCACTAGGGCAGGGGGTTACAATGAGCAGTTCTTC. Its protein is CATRAGGYNEQFF. The V gene is TRBV28, the J gene TRBJ2-1; TRBD1 matches at 7 bases. Germline V gene lookup returns CDR1 MDHEN and CDR2 SYDVKM. V lost 10 bases and J lost 4; bases outside the gene matches: 7. The CDR3 runs 13 residues.